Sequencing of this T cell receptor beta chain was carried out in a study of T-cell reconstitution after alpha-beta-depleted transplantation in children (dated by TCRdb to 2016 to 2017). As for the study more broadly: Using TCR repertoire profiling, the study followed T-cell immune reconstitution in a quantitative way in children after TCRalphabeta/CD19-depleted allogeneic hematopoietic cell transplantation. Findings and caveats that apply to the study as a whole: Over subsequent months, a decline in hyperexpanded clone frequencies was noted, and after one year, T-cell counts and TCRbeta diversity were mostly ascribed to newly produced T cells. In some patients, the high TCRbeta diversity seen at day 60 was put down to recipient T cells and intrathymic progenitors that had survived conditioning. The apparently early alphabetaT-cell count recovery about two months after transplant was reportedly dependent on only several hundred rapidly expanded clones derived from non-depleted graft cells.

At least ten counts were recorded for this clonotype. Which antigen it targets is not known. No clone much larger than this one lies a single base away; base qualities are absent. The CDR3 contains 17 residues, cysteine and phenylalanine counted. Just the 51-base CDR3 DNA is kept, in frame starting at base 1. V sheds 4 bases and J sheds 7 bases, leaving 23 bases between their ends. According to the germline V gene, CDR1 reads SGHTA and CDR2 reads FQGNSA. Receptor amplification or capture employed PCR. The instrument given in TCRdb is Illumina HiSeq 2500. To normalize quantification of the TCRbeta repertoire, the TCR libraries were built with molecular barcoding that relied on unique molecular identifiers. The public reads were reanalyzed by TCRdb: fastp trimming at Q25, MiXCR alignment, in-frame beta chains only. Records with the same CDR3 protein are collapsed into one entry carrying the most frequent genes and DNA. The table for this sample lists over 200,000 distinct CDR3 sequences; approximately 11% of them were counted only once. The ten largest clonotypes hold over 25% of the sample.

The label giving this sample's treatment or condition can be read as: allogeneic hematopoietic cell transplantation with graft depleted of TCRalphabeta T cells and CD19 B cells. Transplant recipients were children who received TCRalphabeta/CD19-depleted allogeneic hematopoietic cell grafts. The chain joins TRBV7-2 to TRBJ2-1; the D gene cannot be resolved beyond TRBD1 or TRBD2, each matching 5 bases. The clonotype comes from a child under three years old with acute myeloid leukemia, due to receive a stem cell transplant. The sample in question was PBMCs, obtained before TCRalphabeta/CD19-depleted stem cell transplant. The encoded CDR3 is CASSSHLRGTAGNEQFF. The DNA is TGTGCCAGCAGCTCCCACCTTCGAGGGACCGCTGGGAATGAGCAGTTCTTC.